This paragraph reports one T cell receptor beta chain. Its specific antigen is unknown. Nothing much larger sits one base from this clone, and base qualities are not available. This record belongs to a study of blood T cells in healthy people across ages (dated by TCRdb to the mid-2010s). Looking at the study overall: In model experiments, template switching captured about one uniquely barcoded TCR beta cDNA molecule for every two T cells. To avoid experimental bias, donors of different ages were spread randomly across the sequencing lanes. Two additional independent replicas of 1 million unique cDNA reads from the same blood draw were analyzed for two donors (one aged 18 to 30 and one aged 80 or older). The donors were split into four age groups: young (average around 16 years), middle-aged (roughly 42), aged (approximately 60) and long-lived (roughly 88). Age-related changes in TCR beta repertoire diversity were measured in the study by deep sequencing normalized with unique cDNA molecular identifiers. What the work shows at the level of the full study, not this receptor alone: Estimates of total diversity from one million sequenced T cells were regarded as lower bounds and underestimates. The long-lived group showed more naive CD4+ T cells, fewer expanded clones and increased TCR diversity than the aged group, suggesting age selection. Because profiling used bulk unsorted PBMCs, naive and antigen-experienced compartments could not be compared conclusively. Observed TCR beta diversity correlated strongly with the percentage of naive T cells measured by flow cytometry. Because donor CMV infection status was unknown, age-related changes in expanded clonotypes were potentially confounded. As age increased, observed TCR beta diversity per million T cells dropped in a roughly linear way, and a significant reduction was already evident by age 40.

The library was obtained by 5' RACE. The listed sequencing device is Illumina HiSeq 2500. The second PCR ran for about 7 to 11 cycles and used a J-beta primer mix along with a sample-barcoded 5' primer. A unique molecular identifier was introduced onto each TCR beta cDNA molecule by a template-switch 5' adaptor carrying 12 random nucleotides. Each sample yielded at least 2.5 million CDR3-containing paired-end reads. The Mint cDNA synthesis kit, primed by a TRBC-specific oligonucleotide, was used to synthesize first-strand cDNA from all RNA. All cDNA was treated with uracil-DNA glycosylase and then went through a first 18-cycle PCR with the universal primers M1SS and BC2_uni_R. As for the authors' bioinformatics: For normalization, 1 million high-quality reads, each with a distinct molecular identifier, were randomly selected from each sample. Reads sharing molecular identifiers were discarded rather than binned into consensus sequences. MiTCR, set to a Q25 quality threshold and the strictest error-elimination algorithm, was used for CDR3 identification, clonotype clustering and error correction. A nonparametric unseen species model with Euler transformation was used to estimate lower-bound total TCR beta diversity. Clones were called with MiXCR by TCRdb after fastp trimmed the public reads at Q25, and only in-frame beta chains were retained. Rows are combined by CDR3 protein, so each entry shows the most common genes and DNA. The V and J calls come from TCRdb's annotation, not from the publication. The sample table lists 600,000 or so distinct CDR3 sequences, 20% to 25% of them with a count of one. The top ten constitute approximately 3.7% of the sample.

Systemically healthy Caucasian individuals from Russia, 39 in total and aged roughly 6 to 100 years, were included as donors. Each donor gave around 9 milliliters of peripheral blood, collected into EDTA-treated Vacutainer tubes. Ficoll-Paque density-gradient centrifugation was used to isolate PBMCs, with at least 6.5 million obtained per sample. Trizol reagent was used to extract total RNA from the PBMCs, yielding at least 6 micrograms per sample. For every donor, an aliquot of PBMCs went through flow cytometry to measure the percentages of naive CD45RAhigh/CD27high T cells. The germline V gene specifies SNHLY as CDR1 and FYNNEI as CDR2. Trimming costs V 7 bases and J 7 bases, and their ends lie 13 bases apart. Reading from cysteine to phenylalanine, the CDR3 counts 13 amino acids. Only the CDR3 part of the read is kept: 39 bases, read in frame from the first base.

The sequenced material came from blood. The sequence joins TRBV2 to TRBJ1-4; TRBD1 could be the D gene, as 6 bases match. This TCR was recovered from a man aged 70 or older in good health. Here is the DNA: TGTGCCAGCACCAGGGGAGGTTCTGAAAAACTGTTTTTT. Translated, this is CASTRGGSEKLFF.